The rows below give T cell receptor beta chains drawn from one sample of a study of blood T cell repertoires in COVID-19. Assay used: immunoSEQ multiplex PCR; TCRdb lists only in-frame clones, some missing. Found here are roughly 250,000 clones, 91% of them singletons; the top ten hold approximately 2.6%. Sequencing was carried out using peripheral blood. These receptors all come from a person between 18 and 35 years old with COVID-19, enrolled during active disease. Both conserved end residues are part of each CDR3. A D gene is named only where the DNA matches it firmly. Part of the rows lack a size; the others show once, few, many or a class for expanded clones.

V gene,clone size,J gene,D gene,CDR3 DNA,CDR3 protein
TRBV10-3,-,TRBJ2-7,TRBD2,TGTGCCATCAGCGAGAGAGCGGGAGCCCTTTCGGGCGAGCAGTACTTC,CAISERAGALSGEQYF
TRBV28,-,TRBJ1-4,-,TGTGCCAGCAGTCTCACCGGGACAACTAATGAAAAACTGTTTTTT,CASSLTGTTNEKLFF
TRBV29-1,-,TRBJ2-7,TRBD2,TGCAGCGTTCGGGGACTAGCGAAGCACGAGCAGTACTTC,CSVRGLAKHEQYF
TRBV15,-,TRBJ2-7,-,TGTGCCACCAGCAGAGAGGGGGCGAGCTCCTACGAGCAGTACTTC,CATSREGASSYEQYF
TRBV6-5,-,TRBJ1-5,TRBD1,TGTGCCAGCAGCACAGGGGCCCTAGAGCCCCAGCATTTT,CASSTGALEPQHF
TRBV7-3,-,TRBJ2-1,-,TGTGCCAGCAGCTTAATCGGTTCCAATGAGCAGTTCTTC,CASSLIGSNEQFF
TRBV10-1,-,TRBJ2-1,TRBD2,TGCGCCAGCAGTGACCTAGCGGGAGGGCCCTTCTTC,CASSDLAGGPFF
TRBV4-2,-,TRBJ2-1,TRBD2,TGTGCCAGCAGCCAAGTAGCGGGAGGCGGATACAATGAGCAGTTCTTC,CASSQVAGGGYNEQFF
TRBV7-9,-,TRBJ2-5,TRBD1,TGTGCCAGCAGCCCGCGGGGACAGGGTCAAGAGACCCAGTACTTC,CASSPRGQGQETQYF
TRBV7-2,-,TRBJ1-3,-,TGTGCCAGCAGCTTAGAGCGGGGGGGAGGAAACACCATATATTTT,CASSLERGGGNTIYF
TRBV27,-,TRBJ2-1,TRBD2,TGTGCCAGCAGAACCGGGACTAGCGGGATCTCCTACAATGAGCAGTTCTTC,CASRTGTSGISYNEQFF
TRBV12-3/TRBV12-4,-,TRBJ1-6,-,TGTGCCAGCACCGAAGGCAGGGGTCGGCCCCTCCACTTT,CASTEGRGRPLHF
TRBV27,few,TRBJ2-7,-,TGTGCCAGCAGTTCTGGACAAATCCCCTACGAGCAGTACTTC,CASSSGQIPYEQYF
TRBV7-9,-,TRBJ1-1,TRBD1,TGTGCCAGCAGCTTAGGGGGACAGGGGACGAACACTGAAGCTTTCTTT,CASSLGGQGTNTEAFF
TRBV27,-,TRBJ1-2,TRBD1,TGTGCCAGCAGTTGGACAGGGAACTATGGCTACACCTTC,CASSWTGNYGYTF
TRBV29-1,-,TRBJ2-4,TRBD1,TGCAGCGTTGGACAGGGACCGAACATTCAGTACTTC,CSVGQGPNIQYF
TRBV20-1,-,TRBJ2-7,-,TGCAGTGGAACAGCCTACGAGCAGTACTTC,CSGTAYEQYF
TRBV14,-,TRBJ2-2,-,TGTGCCAGCAGCCGACTAGGCCCCGGGGAGCTGTTTTTT,CASSRLGPGELFF
TRBV19,-,TRBJ1-2,-,TGTGCCAGTAGTATGTCAGGGGCGCAAGGCTACACCTTC,CASSMSGAQGYTF
TRBV18,-,TRBJ2-5,-,TGTGCCAGCTCACCACCAGTAGGCGGCTCTGGGACCCAGTACTTC,CASSPPVGGSGTQYF
TRBV6-5,-,TRBJ1-5,-,TGTGCCAGCAGTTACTCCCAGGGCAGCAATCAGCCCCAGCATTTT,CASSYSQGSNQPQHF
TRBV19,-,TRBJ2-7,TRBD1,TGTGCCAGCAGGGGGCCGGCGGGCGAGCAGTACTTC,CASRGPAGEQYF
TRBV7-9,-,TRBJ2-2,-,TGTGCCAGCAGCACGGCGATGACGGGCACCGGGGAGCTGTTTTTT,CASSTAMTGTGELFF
TRBV5-1,-,TRBJ2-1,TRBD2,TGCGCCAGCAGCATAGTTTTTGGGCGGGAGGGGTTATCCAATGAGCAGTTCTTC,CASSIVFGREGLSNEQFF
TRBV28,few,TRBJ1-4,-,TGTGCCAGCAGTTTAGACCCCGGACAGTTTGGAAAGACTAATGAAAAACTGTTTTTT,CASSLDPGQFGKTNEKLFF
TRBV15,-,TRBJ2-7,-,TGTGCCACCAGCAGGGCAGGGGATCTCTCCTACGAGCAGTACTTC,CATSRAGDLSYEQYF
TRBV19,-,TRBJ1-1,TRBD1,TGTGCCAGTAGTACCAGGGGGGCTACTGAAGCTTTCTTT,CASSTRGATEAFF
TRBV7-9,-,TRBJ2-1,-,TGTGCCAGCAGCTTATCTAGCTTACTCCACAATGAGCAGTTCTTC,CASSLSSLLHNEQFF
TRBV28,-,TRBJ2-3,TRBD2,TGTGCCAGCAGTTTCCCAGGACTAGCGGAAGAAGCGATCCCCACAGATACGCAGTATTTT,CASSFPGLAEEAIPTDTQYF
TRBV10-3,-,TRBJ1-2,-,TGTGCCATCAGTGAGTCGATTATTGGAGTGGGTGACACCTTC,CAISESIIGVGDTF
TRBV7-3,once,TRBJ2-3,-,TGTGCCAGCAGCTCCCTAGTTACAGATACGCAGTATTTT,CASSSLVTDTQYF
TRBV11-2,-,TRBJ2-1,-,TGTGCCAGCAGCTTAGACGGCGTCGGGGAGCAGTTCTTC,CASSLDGVGEQFF
TRBV6-5,-,TRBJ1-2,-,TGTGCCAGCAGCCCAAGGGAGAACTATGGCTACACCTTC,CASSPRENYGYTF
TRBV10-3,-,TRBJ2-1,TRBD2,TGTGCCATCAGTGACGAACTAGCGGGCTCCAATGAGCAGTTCTTC,CAISDELAGSNEQFF
TRBV7-9,-,TRBJ2-5,-,TGTGCCAGCAGCTCGCTCGGCCAAGAGACCCAGTACTTC,CASSSLGQETQYF
TRBV19,-,TRBJ2-1,TRBD2,TGTGCCAGTAGTGTACTAGCGGGAGATTTGGGTGAGCAGTTCTTC,CASSVLAGDLGEQFF
TRBV5-1,-,TRBJ1-2,TRBD1,TGCGCCAGCACCCCCGGGGAACAGGGGAGGAACTATGGCTACACCTTC,CASTPGEQGRNYGYTF
TRBV7-9,few,TRBJ2-1,-,TGTGCCAGCAGCCGGGACTCTTCCTCCTACAATGAGCAGTTCTTC,CASSRDSSSYNEQFF
TRBV3-1/TRBV3-2,-,TRBJ2-1,TRBD2,TGTGCCAGCAGCCAAGCGGGAGGGATCTCCTACAATGAGCAGTTCTTC,CASSQAGGISYNEQFF
TRBV27,once,TRBJ1-2,TRBD1,TGTGCCAGCGGGGGACAGGGAGGCGGCTACACCTTC,CASGGQGGGYTF
TRBV27,-,TRBJ2-7,TRBD2,TGTGCCAGCAGGTTAGCGGGCTTGGCAGTCTACGAGCAGTACTTC,CASRLAGLAVYEQYF
TRBV28,-,TRBJ2-1,TRBD2,TGTGCCAGCAGTTCCCCCTTTAGCGGGAGCCCCTCCTACAATGAGCAGTTCTTC,CASSSPFSGSPSYNEQFF
TRBV9,once,TRBJ2-7,TRBD1,TGTGCCAGCAGCGTAATCGGGACAGGGCGTATCGACGAGCAGTACTTC,CASSVIGTGRIDEQYF
TRBV5-5,-,TRBJ2-5,TRBD2,TGTGCCAGCAGCTTGGAACCTCTCCTAGCGGAGTTTGAGACCCAGTACTTC,CASSLEPLLAEFETQYF
TRBV27,-,TRBJ2-7,-,TGTGCCAGCCAAATAGCGGCGAGCTCCTACGAGCAGTACTTC,CASQIAASSYEQYF
TRBV11-2,-,TRBJ1-1,-,TGTGCCAGCAGCGAGTATGTGGGGGGAGCTGAAGCTTTCTTT,CASSEYVGGAEAFF
TRBV10-3,once,TRBJ2-7,-,TGTGCCATCAGTAGCGGTACCTCCTACGAGCAGTACTTC,CAISSGTSYEQYF
TRBV29-1,-,TRBJ1-1,-,TGCAGCGTGGAGGTGAACACTGAAGCTTTCTTT,CSVEVNTEAFF
TRBV19,once,TRBJ1-5,TRBD1,TGTGCCAGTAGAGGACAGGACCTTAGCAATCAGCCCCAGCATTTT,CASRGQDLSNQPQHF
TRBV4-3,-,TRBJ2-1,TRBD2,TGCGCCAGCAGCCAATTAAGGGAGGGCGGGAATGAGCAGTTCTTC,CASSQLREGGNEQFF
TRBV6-5,-,TRBJ1-6,TRBD1,TGTGCCAGCAGATTGGCAGGGGGCTTTAATTCACCCCTCCACTTT,CASRLAGGFNSPLHF
TRBV19,-,TRBJ2-7,-,TGTGCCAGTAGCGGGTTAACCTACGAGCAGTACTTC,CASSGLTYEQYF
TRBV27,-,TRBJ1-2,TRBD1,TGTGCCAGCAGTTTATCGTGGACAGGGTACGGCTACACCTTC,CASSLSWTGYGYTF
TRBV29-1,once,TRBJ2-5,TRBD2,TGCAGCGCAGAAACCCCGAGCGGGAGGGCCCAGTACTTC,CSAETPSGRAQYF
TRBV2,-,TRBJ1-2,TRBD1,TGTGCCAGCAGTGGGGACAGATATGGCTACACCTTC,CASSGDRYGYTF